This TCR beta chain was documented in a study of regulatory T cells in long-lasting Graves disease (dated by TCRdb to about 2021). Background for the entire study: Newly diagnosed Graves' disease patients had taken antithyroid drugs for less than 3 months. Peripheral blood TCR sequencing and RNA sequencing compared persistent Graves' disease patients with newly diagnosed Graves' disease patients. The study took place in China and was registered as a clinical trial. A total of some 35 samples underwent TCR sequencing, from around 13 patients with persistent Graves' disease and 20 patients with newly diagnosed Graves' disease. The research as a whole found: A larger number of public clonotypes was shared among persistent patients (around 2,700) than among newly diagnosed patients (more than 850). Compared with newly diagnosed patients, patients with persistent Graves' disease had lower TCR Shannon entropy and fewer highly expanded clones, which suggests clonal expansion. The authors acknowledged the small sample size as a limitation that may reduce accuracy. Only the TCR beta chain was sequenced and analyzed. Only peripheral blood was studied, because thyroid tissue, the primary lesion, was inaccessible. Persistent disease showed preferential use of TRBV28, TRBJ1-2 and TRBJ2-5, whereas newly diagnosed disease favored TRBV20-1 and TRBJ2-1.

Turning to this clonotype: Its recognized antigen is unknown. No per-base quality is available; no much larger clone lies one base away.

Libraries were constructed by multiplex PCR. Sequenced using an Illumina HiSeq 4000. To build TCR beta libraries, CDR3 regions were amplified by Arm-PCR using iRepertoire HTBI primers. Before sequencing, the PCR products went through gel purification. The original methods were these. Across samples, approximately 68 TRBV and over 11 TRBJ segments were identified and used for gene usage analysis of CDR3 amino acid clonotypes. COPE and FqMerger were used to merge the filtered high-quality paired reads into contigs. BLAST was used to align contigs to IMGT TRBV, TRBD and TRBJ reference genes, with CDR3 defined following IMGT. Any clonotype with a frequency above 0.1% was counted as a highly expanded clone. Repertoire diversity was measured by Shannon entropy, and V-J evenness by the Gini coefficient. Public clonotypes were defined as clonotypes shared by more than one individual. The public reads were reprocessed in TCRdb via fastp at Q25 and MiXCR, keeping in-frame beta chains. Each entry merges the rows of one CDR3 protein and shows their most common DNA and genes. TCRdb, not the authors, supplied the V and J calls. Counted in this sample were about 560,000 distinct CDR3 sequences; about 16% of them appeared once. Jointly, the top ten make up about 12% of the sample.

Taken with the paper, the label for time point translates to: newly diagnosed GD, antithyroid drugs for less than 3 months. For both TCR sequencing and RNA sequencing, RNA was extracted from PBMCs in TRIzol. Graves' disease was diagnosed according to American Thyroid Association guidelines. The patients came from an endocrinology department in Xi'an, China. From each patient, about 8.9 milliliters of peripheral blood was collected into an EDTA anticoagulant tube. Ficoll Paque Plus density gradient separation was used to isolate PBMCs, and no further T cell sorting was done. An Agilent 2100 Bioanalyzer and agarose gel were used to check RNA quality, and a NanoDrop 2000 was used to measure RNA concentration. From a lookup of the germline V gene, CDR1 and CDR2 are MNHNS and SASEGT. Cut back by 8 bases and 4 bases, the V and J ends lie 14 bases apart. Spanning cysteine to phenylalanine, the CDR3 consists of 14 amino acids. The DNA shown is the 42-base CDR3, in frame from base 1.

This sample was shared with a second study, whose subject was T cells in Graves' hyperthyroidism and ophthalmopathy. The second publication reports: Stable Graves' hyperthyroidism was defined as no progression to ophthalmopathy during 18 months of follow-up. Hyperthyroidism patients were aged 18 to 65 years and newly diagnosed, with disease duration of less than 2 months. Patients with uncontrolled infections, other autoimmune diseases, pregnancy or lactation were excluded. Diagnoses were based on clinical symptoms, serum thyroxine and TRAb, thyroid ultrasound and orbital computed tomography. The TCR CDR3 was subjected to a first round of RT-PCR using the HTBI primer set and the Qiagen OneStep RT-PCR kit. Most expanded thyroid clonotypes (frequency above 0.001) were also found in blood, which suggests that blood repertoires may mirror thyroid immune responses. A model built on a 13 V-J signature distinguished ophthalmopathy from stable hyperthyroidism, reaching approximately 89% sensitivity and around 81% specificity in cross-validation and 80%/75% in testing. During validation, the model predicted progression to ophthalmopathy a median of approximately six months ahead of onset, with almost 71% sensitivity and roughly 75% specificity. TCR V-J signatures able to tell the groups apart were searched for in a discovery cohort of about a hundred patients, of whom around 42 had Graves' ophthalmopathy and 57 had stable Graves' hyperthyroidism. Prospective prediction of ophthalmopathy was tested in an independent validation cohort consisting of roughly 20 hyperthyroidism patients and around 16 patients who later progressed to ophthalmopathy. The 75 to 100 discovery patients were divided at random into training and test sets in a 7:3 ratio. In about 6 Graves' hyperthyroidism patients, the study also compared T-cell repertoires from thyroid tissue with T-cell repertoires from blood. After blood sampling, hyperthyroidism patients were treated with methimazole at a starting dose of 30 mg daily, and ophthalmopathy patients were treated with high-dose intravenous methylprednisolone. A second multiplex PCR round built the libraries, followed by size selection and purification. The libraries were sequenced on an Illumina HiSeq2000 using paired-end 100 bp reads. Raw data were processed with SOAPnuke, discarding reads with adapters, uncalled bases, mean Phred below 15, or no exact constant-primer or identifier match. COPE v1.2.5 was used to merge high-quality paired reads, and clonotypes were defined as unique nucleotide sequences. MiTCR v1.1 was used to align clonotypes to the IMGT TRBV, TRBD and TRBJ reference segments. The analysis was restricted to V-J combinations with a frequency above 0.0001, which together covered just over 99% of the repertoires. The TCS score was defined as F50 (clonal expansion) divided by E x V (chaos), with BLOSUM62-based TCRdist calculated between CDR3 peptides within each V-J. Welch's t-statistics and random forest reduced 500 to 650 V-J features to 10 to 15, which were used in a naive Bayes classifier (R e1071). No statistical method was used to fix the sample size in advance, and group allocation was not hidden from the investigators. The paper describes TCR Vbeta CDR3 sequencing of more than 120 peripheral blood samples, made up of 43 ophthalmopathy patients, approximately 76 hyperthyroidism patients and 17 progressor patients.

The specimen was peripheral blood mononuclear cells (PBMCs), collected at new diagnosis, from a patient treated with antithyroid drugs. The TCR comes from a man between 18 and 29 years old with Graves disease. Donor details come from another sample of the same person, matched by shared clones. The rearrangement joined TRBV6-1 to TRBJ2-2; matching of 6 bases hints at TRBD1 as the D gene. CDR3 region: CASHLGTSTGELFF. In nucleotide form, the sequence is TGTGCCAGCCACCTAGGGACATCCACCGGGGAGCTGTTTTTT.